This T cell receptor (beta chain) emerged from a study of cytomegalovirus exposure and HLA in healthy donors (TCRdb year 2017). Context from the whole study: An earlier analysis of some 500 of the donors reported 250 to 300 Gb of sequence data and 117 million unique TCR beta sequences from about 179 million T cells. An early release covering 550 to 650 HLA-typed donors comprised 250 to 350 gigabases of sequencing data and tens of millions of unique TCR sequences. Among the roughly 430 genotyped donors, approximately 77% belonged to the genetic ancestry cluster associated with self-reported Caucasian donors. The study aimed to test whether cataloging public T cell receptors could reveal signatures of past pathogen exposure. Using immunosequencing, the study profiled T cell repertoires from roughly 650 subjects and related those repertoires to cytomegalovirus serostatus. A separate validation cohort of approximately 120 different subjects was used in addition to the approximately 610-subject first cohort. High-throughput TCR immunosequencing, statistical association of individual TCRs with disease status, and machine learning were combined to predict cytomegalovirus infection status. In a later analysis, previously published TCR beta repertoires from 600 to 850 donors were re-analyzed and high-resolution HLA genotyping was added so that TCR occurrence patterns could be studied. Rather than drawing on any new phenotypic data, the later analysis identified candidate immune exposures from TCR beta sequences and the way those sequences occurred across donors. In an earlier analysis of over 550 of the donors, high-throughput TCR beta sequencing was used to judge whether each TCR beta V gene segment behaved as functional or pseudogenic. Alongside the repertoire data, information on donor age, sex, ethnicity and CMV serostatus was compiled. A later genetic analysis took genome-wide SNP genotypes for about 60% of the roughly 670 donors and used that subset as a discovery cohort. Every discovery cohort repertoire had been produced on one sequencing platform. Both class I and class II loci were covered by HLA typing, at four-digit resolution. The number of donors typed differed by locus, with roughly 629-640 for A, B, C, DRB1 and DQB1, 522 for DQA1, 606 for DPA1, and approximately 470 for DPB1. Four to six DR-DQ haplotypes were handled as single units for association and clustering, since linkage in the cohort was strong. Across some 400 genotyped donors of the cohort, an average of approximately 240,000 unique TCR beta nucleotide sequences per donor were sequenced, and approximately 17% of those sequences were non-productive. Here is what the overall study found, with its caveats: Most TCR sequences were seen in very few donors, while some public TCRs were found in many individuals. Because HLA typing was missing for some donors at each locus, association tests included only the typed subset. Linkage disequilibrium might explain the correlated functional status among segregating V segments, but an unknown experimental factor could not be ruled out. A further reported finding was that TCR beta sequences accurately predicted the HLA-A and HLA-B alleles for most subjects in the first cohort. Because counts were too low, roughly 16 rarely observed V segments, including chromosome 9 orphons, were excluded from the earlier analysis of 587 of the donors. In a later analysis, several top co-occurrence clusters were reported to appear linked to parvovirus B19, influenza, CMV and Epstein-Barr virus. It was suggested by the authors that the approach could potentially be generalized to other disease states and immunological phenotypes. A group of highly shared sequence variants was considered likely to be a technical artifact of the sequencing pipeline. In both the original and validation cohorts, the classifier was reported to diagnose cytomegalovirus status with high specificity and sensitivity. Strong co-occurrence of HLA alleles, especially DR and DQ, made assigning TCR associations to individual alleles difficult. In vitro tests confirmed that a few of the cytomegalovirus-associated TCR beta chains recognize cytomegalovirus antigens. An association between a missense DCLRE1C variant and V-gene and J-gene trimming of TCR beta chains was found in a later genetic analysis and replicated in an independent cohort. The cohort was sequenced for TCR beta chains only, and without alpha or paired-chain data the features that could be detected were limited. According to a later genetic analysis, donors in an Asian-associated ancestry cluster had fewer N-insertions in productive TCRs than the approximately 700-donor mean. At a false discovery rate of 0.05, a later analysis linked under 20,000 TCR beta sequences to specific HLA alleles. The only immune exposure information available for the cohort was CMV serostatus. Presence/absence analyses assumed roughly uniform sequencing depth across donors, an assumption that may not hold. Broadly in line with IMGT annotations, most TCR beta V segments showed up in productive rearrangements about 87% or about 30% of the time in an earlier analysis of several hundred of the donors. According to a later analysis, most CMV-associated TCR beta chains appeared to be HLA-restricted, and the HLA associations seemed to be driven largely by CMV exposure. In a later analysis, TCR association rates were found to vary across HLA loci, with the most associated TCRs seen for DRB1 alleles and the fewest for HLA-C alleles. In a later analysis, HLA-associated TCR beta chains were found to be more clonally expanded and to have lower generation probabilities than equally common non-associated chains. A total of 150 to 200 TCR beta chains were listed by the study as associated with cytomegalovirus. The 87-base-pair reads could not distinguish some IMGT-functional V segments, including TRBV6-2 and TRBV6-3, so those segments were excluded.

Concerning this clone itself: The antigen this receptor binds is unknown. Per-nucleotide qualities are absent, and no much larger clonotype sits a single base away.

The CDR3 runs 15 residues from the cysteine to the phenylalanine. Of the read, only the CDR3 DNA is kept; its 45 bases are in frame from base 1. CDR1 and CDR2 are drawn from the germline V gene (reference sequence): SEHNR, FQNEAQ. Trimming removed 4 bases from V and 5 bases from J; the gene matches leave 7 bases unexplained. The cohort consisted of 600 to 750 healthy bone marrow donors. Cohort members were all nominally healthy when sampled, although unrecorded immune exposures were likely present. Of the roughly 670 cohort members, 289 had a positive CMV serostatus and 352 had a negative one, while no CMV serostatus was recorded for the donor. Each donor provided a peripheral blood sample, and peripheral blood mononuclear cells were used for TCR beta sequencing. Genomic DNA extraction from the blood cell samples was performed with the Qiagen DNeasy Blood Extraction Kit. The library was obtained by the immunoSEQ multiplex PCR assay. For the multiplex PCR, a mixture combining 60 forward primers for TCR Vbeta segments and 13 reverse primers for TCR Jbeta segments was used. The CDR3 region of rearranged TCR beta genes was amplified from genomic DNA with a multiplex PCR assay. On the Illumina HiSeq System, the amplified TCR beta libraries were sequenced as 87-base-pair reads. The authors' analysis ran thus. In a later analysis, some 80 million unique TCR beta chains were counted across the 690 or so repertoires, and roughly 11 million of these chains were shared by at least two donors. Raw reads were error-corrected and collapsed into unique sequences with a nearest-neighbor algorithm that merged closely related sequences to remove PCR and sequencing errors. To assign V, D and J gene segments, CDR3 sequences were aligned to IMGT reference sequences. For a sequence to be retained, at least a six-nucleotide match to both a V gene segment and a J gene segment was required. Rearrangements were classified as productive when the CDR3 lacked stop codons and remained in frame with V and J, and all other rearrangements were classified as non-productive. CDR3 was defined according to IMGT convention as the region running from the second conserved V-encoded cysteine to the conserved J-encoded phenylalanine. The earlier analysis of around 640 of the donors excluded sequences that lacked an unambiguous match to a single V gene segment. In an earlier analysis of several hundred of the donors, V segments were called functional above 56.7% productive rearrangements and were called segregating when the between-donor standard deviation exceeded 5%. To diagnose cytomegalovirus status from the catalog of TCR beta chain sequences, a statistical classification framework was built. A later analysis assigned V and J genes by comparing TCR nucleotide sequences with IMGT/GENE-DB human TR gene sequences. A later analysis assigned CDR3 sequences and most-parsimonious VDJ recombination scenarios with the TCRdist pipeline. A later analysis defined each TCR beta chain by its CDR3 amino acid sequence plus V-gene family, and excluded reads lacking a unique V-gene family. In a later analysis, around 600 highly shared, low-generation-probability nucleotide sequences were removed to address suspected cross-contamination and a sequencing artifact. In a later analysis, a clonal expansion index for each public chain was calculated from normalized within-repertoire ranks of inferred template counts. In a later analysis, generation probabilities were computed using a VDJ recombination model fitted to out-of-frame rearrangements, and the results were checked against IGoR. A later analysis scored TCR-TCR, TCR-HLA and TCR-CMV co-occurrence with hypergeometric tests, applying a repertoire-size bias correction to TCR pairs. To estimate false discovery rates, a later analysis permuted the HLA or CMV assignments 20 times. A later analysis grouped co-occurring TCRs with DBSCAN, adding TCRdist sequence similarity when clustering within HLA-allele-positive subsets. For co-occurrence clustering, repertoires with fewer than 30,000 or more than 120,000 public chains were excluded, along with about five repertoires with anomalous nucleotide sharing. TCRdb mirrors the immuneACCESS table, restricted to in-frame sequences. Some clones are absent from its copies; in checked studies, under half trace to an unresolved V gene, and the reason for the others is unknown. From that table come the V and J calls and clone size; the DNA was used to work out D and trimming. The sample records some 130,000 clones, over 60% of which are singletons. The top ten clones comprise over 1% of the sample.

Specimen: PBMCs. The rearrangement combines TRBV7-9 with TRBJ2-3; a stretch of 9 junction bases matches TRBD1. The receptor was derived from a human donor in good health. The CDR3 protein is CASSWPGDREDTQYF. The DNA sequence is given as TGTGCCAGCAGCTGGCCCGGGGACAGGGAAGATACGCAGTATTTT. Outside the CDR3, residues come from the reference TRBV7-9 and TRBJ2-3 proteins, so the full variable domain is: DTGVSQNPRHKITKRGQNVTFRCDPISEHNRLYWYRQTLGQGPEFLTYFQNEAQLEKSRLLSDRFSAERPKGSFSTLEIQRTEQGDSAMYLCASSWPGDREDTQYFGPGTRLTVL.